These T cell receptor beta chains were read from a single sample in a study of memory CD4+ T cells and cytomegalovirus serostatus. Sequenced by immunoSEQ multiplex PCR; TCRdb stores in-frame clones only, minus some. The table shows about 53,000 clones, with roughly 81% occurring only once. The sample was memory CD4+ T cells from blood. The source of these receptors is an adult in good health and CMV-seronegative. CDR3s include the opening cysteine and the closing phenylalanine or tryptophan. The D gene is left open where the match is weak. Where a row states a size, it is once, few, many or the class of an expanded clone; other rows omit it.

D gene	clone size	V gene	J gene	CDR3 protein	CDR3 DNA
TRBD2	.	TRBV11-2	TRBJ2-2	CASSLGWEGIGELFF	TGTGCCAGCAGCTTAGGCTGGGAGGGAATCGGGGAGCTGTTTTTT
.	.	TRBV10-3	TRBJ1-1	CAISATDPNTEAFF	TGTGCCATCAGTGCCACGGACCCGAACACTGAAGCTTTCTTT
.	.	TRBV25-1	TRBJ1-3	CASSAPGVSGNTIYF	TGTGCCAGCAGTGCCCCGGGGGTCTCTGGAAACACCATATATTTT
TRBD2	.	TRBV7-2	TRBJ2-5	CASSLASAGKETQYF	TGTGCCAGCAGCTTAGCATCAGCGGGGAAAGAGACCCAGTACTTC
.	.	TRBV28	TRBJ1-1	CASSLSTPEAFF	TGTGCCAGCAGTTTATCCACTCCTGAAGCTTTCTTT
.	.	TRBV12-5	TRBJ2-5	CASGGEQTYAETQYF	TGTGCTAGTGGGGGGGAACAGACTTATGCAGAGACCCAGTACTTC
TRBD1	.	TRBV19	TRBJ2-7	CASSTRDRASEQYF	TGTGCCAGTAGTACGAGGGACAGGGCGAGCGAGCAGTACTTC
TRBD1	.	TRBV2	TRBJ1-2	CASRVLGQGTYGYTF	TGTGCCAGCAGAGTCCTGGGACAGGGGACCTATGGCTACACCTTC
.	.	TRBV29-1	TRBJ1-4	CSVGETNEKLFF	TGCAGCGTTGGGGAAACTAATGAAAAACTGTTTTTT
.	.	TRBV4-1	TRBJ1-2	CASSQDRYTYYGYTF	TGCGCCAGCAGCCAAGATCGATATACCTACTATGGCTACACCTTC
TRBD1	.	TRBV27	TRBJ2-7	CASSRGQVKTYEQYF	TGTGCCAGCAGTCGCGGACAGGTAAAAACCTACGAGCAGTACTTC
.	few	TRBV6-1	TRBJ1-4	CASNPLTGSDEKLFF	TGTGCCAGCAACCCCCTAACTGGGTCTGATGAAAAACTGTTTTTT
.	.	TRBV7-8	TRBJ1-1	CASSPRSGGAFF	TGTGCCAGCAGCCCACGGTCGGGGGGAGCTTTCTTT
.	.	TRBV7-2	TRBJ1-1	CASSLALTGNTEAFF	TGTGCCAGCAGCTTAGCCCTGACGGGGAACACTGAAGCTTTCTTT
TRBD2	.	TRBV13	TRBJ2-7	CASSQQIRTSGSYEQYF	TGTGCCAGCAGCCAACAGATTCGGACTAGCGGGAGCTACGAGCAGTACTTC
.	.	TRBV7-9	TRBJ2-7	CASSLALASIYEQYF	TGTGCCAGCAGCTTAGCGTTGGCTAGTATCTACGAGCAGTACTTC
.	.	TRBV27	TRBJ1-3	CATLEAGGNTIYF	TGTGCCACCCTAGAGGCTGGTGGAAACACCATATATTTT
.	few	TRBV12-5	TRBJ2-1	CASGLALVGKYNEQFF	TGTGCTAGTGGTTTGGCCCTCGTGGGAAAGTACAATGAGCAGTTCTTC
.	.	TRBV6-1	TRBJ1-5	CASSGAGGNQPQHF	TGTGCCAGCAGTGGGGCAGGGGGCAATCAGCCCCAGCATTTT
.	.	TRBV14	TRBJ2-1	CASSPKGAEQFF	TGTGCCAGCAGCCCCAAGGGTGCTGAGCAGTTCTTC
.	.	TRBV30	TRBJ1-1	CAWSVKVLNRRTEAFF	TGTGCCTGGAGTGTAAAGGTTCTTAACCGGAGGACTGAAGCTTTCTTT
.	.	TRBV5-1	TRBJ1-6	CASSLAGGGNSPLHF	TGCGCCAGCAGCTTGGCCGGCGGGGGTAATTCACCCCTCCACTTT
.	.	TRBV5-5	TRBJ2-5	CASSQRTTGETQYF	TGTGCCAGCAGCCAACGGACCACAGGGGAGACCCAGTACTTC
.	.	TRBV28	TRBJ2-1	CASSGSLEVNEQFF	TGTGCCAGCAGCGGAAGCCTAGAGGTCAATGAGCAGTTCTTC
.	.	TRBV30	TRBJ2-7	CASKLGSYEQYF	TGTGCCTCAAAGCTAGGCTCCTACGAGCAGTACTTC
.	few	TRBV30	TRBJ2-5	CAWSGARAQYF	TGTGCCTGGAGTGGGGCTAGGGCCCAGTACTTC
.	few	TRBV6-4	TRBJ1-2	CASSETFNYGYTF	TGTGCCAGCAGTGAGACATTTAACTATGGCTACACCTTC
.	.	TRBV18	TRBJ1-1	CASSPRAGVVNTEAFF	TGTGCCAGCTCACCACGGGCAGGGGTCGTAAACACTGAAGCTTTCTTT
.	.	TRBV5-4	TRBJ1-5	CASSLERGQPQHF	TGTGCCAGCAGCTTGGAGAGGGGTCAGCCCCAGCATTTT
.	.	TRBV27	TRBJ1-5	CASSKSLGQPQHF	TGTGCCAGCAGTAAGAGCCTCGGTCAGCCCCAGCATTTT
TRBD2	.	TRBV4-1	TRBJ2-3	CASWGGRTDTQYF	TGCGCCAGCTGGGGGGGGAGGACAGATACGCAGTATTTT
.	few	TRBV11-2	TRBJ2-1	CASSLSRDEQFF	TGTGCCAGCAGCTTAAGTCGCGATGAGCAGTTCTTC
TRBD1	.	TRBV4-3	TRBJ1-4	CASSQRQGAREKLFF	TGCGCCAGCAGCCAAAGACAGGGGGCGCGTGAAAAACTGTTTTTT
TRBD1	.	TRBV9	TRBJ1-1	CASNPMGQGARGTEAFF	TGTGCCAGCAACCCCATGGGACAGGGGGCGAGGGGCACTGAAGCTTTCTTT
TRBD1	.	TRBV4-3	TRBJ2-2	CASSRGQGPNTGELFF	TGCGCCAGCAGCCGTGGACAGGGGCCGAACACCGGGGAGCTGTTTTTT
TRBD2	.	TRBV6-5	TRBJ2-7	CASRYLLAGIYEQYF	TGTGCCAGCAGGTACCTACTAGCGGGAATCTACGAGCAGTACTTC
.	.	TRBV6-6	TRBJ2-5	CASRLDRGETQYF	TGTGCCAGCCGCCTAGATCGGGGAGAGACCCAGTACTTC
TRBD1	.	TRBV5-4	TRBJ1-1	CASSKGDRGLNTEAFF	TGTGCCAGCAGCAAAGGGGACAGGGGTTTGAACACTGAAGCTTTCTTT
TRBD1	.	TRBV19	TRBJ2-7	CASSGRTGPGEQYF	TGTGCCAGTAGTGGCCGGACAGGGCCTGGCGAGCAGTACTTC
TRBD1	.	TRBV14	TRBJ1-1	CASSFLTGGNTEAFF	TGTGCCAGCAGCTTTCTGACAGGGGGGAACACTGAAGCTTTCTTT
TRBD2	.	TRBV27	TRBJ2-7	CASSLGFQRDYEQYF	TGTGCCAGCAGTTTAGGGTTCCAGCGGGACTACGAGCAGTACTTC
.	.	TRBV11-2	TRBJ2-6	CASIMNRASGANVLTF	TGTGCCAGCATAATGAACAGGGCCTCTGGGGCCAACGTCCTGACTTTC
.	.	TRBV27	TRBJ1-1	CASSLEGGEAFF	TGTGCCAGCAGTTTGGAAGGCGGTGAAGCTTTCTTT
.	.	TRBV28	TRBJ1-1	CASKVGNTEAFF	TGTGCCAGCAAGGTCGGGAACACTGAAGCTTTCTTT
TRBD1	once	TRBV19	TRBJ2-3	CASSTGTVRGTDTQYF	TGTGCCAGTAGTACAGGGACAGTGAGGGGCACAGATACGCAGTATTTT
.	.	TRBV5-1	TRBJ1-1	CASSLAWYSWARDTEAFF	TGCGCCAGCAGCTTGGCTTGGTACAGTTGGGCTCGGGACACTGAAGCTTTCTTT
.	.	TRBV7-2	TRBJ1-6	CASNSPGRSNSPLHF	TGTGCCAGCAACTCTCCGGGACGGAGTAATTCACCCCTCCACTTT
.	.	TRBV19	TRBJ1-3	CASSTRRGSLLSGNTIYF	TGTGCCAGTAGTACCCGCCGAGGTAGTCTACTCTCTGGAAACACCATATATTTT
TRBD1	.	TRBV2	TRBJ2-3	CASRRQGPYTDTQYF	TGTGCCAGCAGGAGACAGGGCCCCTACACAGATACGCAGTATTTT
TRBD1	.	TRBV10-2	TRBJ2-3	CASSEQGRGTADTQYF	TGCGCCAGCAGTGAACAGGGGCGAGGAACTGCAGATACGCAGTATTTT
TRBD2	.	TRBV6-5	TRBJ2-7	CASSPGGGSIYEQYF	TGTGCCAGCAGCCCCGGCGGCGGGAGTATCTACGAGCAGTACTTC
.	.	TRBV5-5	TRBJ2-7	CASSLNRRAEVEQYF	TGTGCCAGCAGCCTAAACCGCAGGGCGGAGGTCGAGCAGTACTTC
.	.	TRBV28	TRBJ2-1	CASSFDISYNEQFF	TGTGCCAGCAGTTTTGATATCTCTTACAATGAGCAGTTCTTC
.	few	TRBV30	TRBJ2-1	CAYINRASSNEQFF	TGTGCCTACATAAACCGGGCTAGCAGCAATGAGCAGTTCTTC
.	.	TRBV10-3	TRBJ1-2	CAIRDRSPRGYTF	TGTGCCATCAGGGACAGAAGCCCACGCGGCTACACCTTC
TRBD1	once	TRBV29-1	TRBJ2-7	CSVEGDRATEQYF	TGCAGCGTTGAAGGGGACAGGGCCACCGAGCAGTACTTC